This T cell receptor beta chain was observed in a study of shared clonotypes between healthy human individuals. Study findings and constraints: Specimens sampled were limited to blood, with tissue repertoires likely differing. Owing to a small donor count, the genetic and exposure-history diversity represented was limited.

Here immunoSEQ multiplex PCR was the method, and the copy in TCRdb shows in-frame clones only, minus some. The data hold fewer than 600,000 clones, with roughly four fifths observed a single time. Without sorting, samples used some 93 million PBMCs for genomic DNA. The CDR3 totals 15 residues. Germline CDR1 reads SGHAT; CDR2 reads FQNNGV. Trimming removed 2 bases from V and 5 bases from J; junction bases left unmatched: 8. This clone was observed a handful of times. Its cognate antigen is unknown. The rearrangement uses TRBV11-2 and TRBJ2-7; 8 bases fit TRBD1. This clonotype was obtained from a middle-aged woman in good health. Some clones in this sample may be carry-over from other donors' samples. Sequencing was performed on PBMCs. The CDR3 here is CASSLNGQGTDEQYF. The CDR3 DNA sequence: TGTGCCAGCAGCTTAAACGGACAGGGTACCGACGAGCAGTACTTC.